Below are 18 T cell receptor beta chains sequenced from a single sample in a study of blood T cell repertoires in COVID-19. Data came from immunoSEQ multiplex PCR; TCRdb stores just in-frame clones and leaves some out. This sample yields under 250,000 clones, of which roughly four fifths are seen a single time; 3% to 3.5% belongs to the top ten. The sequenced sample consisted of peripheral blood. The source of these receptors is a young woman who had recovered from COVID-19.

CDR3 loop: CASSPWTSASTGELFF. In nucleotides, the CDR3 is TGTGCCAGCAGCCCGTGGACTAGCGCCTCCACCGGGGAGCTGTTTTTT. The chain combines TRBV7-3 with TRBJ2-2, with 9 bases aligning to TRBD2. The CDR3 consists of 16 residues. Germline V CDR1 and CDR2: SGHTA, FQGTGA. The V and J ends lost 5 bases and 4 bases, in that order; junction bases with no gene match: 8.

V and J are TRBV6-5 and TRBJ2-7, with 11 positions matching TRBD2. The CDR3 consists of 15 residues. J lost 1 base, V lost 6 bases, and 5 bases had no gene match. Per germline, CDR1 MNHEY and CDR2 SVGAGI. Written as DNA, the CDR3 is TGTGCCAGCAGATTAGGACTAGCGGGTTCCTACGAGCAGTACTTC. Translating gives CASRLGLAGSYEQYF.

The chain is built from TRBV6-4 and TRBJ2-2, with 7 bases matching TRBD2. From germline, CDR1 is MRHNA and CDR2 SNTAGT. There are 14 residues in the CDR3. The J segment lost 3 bases and the V segment lost 6 bases, leaving 4 bases of the junction unmatched. The CDR3, as DNA: TGTGCCAGCAGAGGGAGGGCGGACACCGGGGAGCTGTTTTTT. It codes for CASRGRADTGELFF.

V is TRBV18 and J is TRBJ2-7; 12 bases agree with TRBD1. In germline, CDR1 is KGHSH, CDR2 LQKENI. This CDR3 comprises 16 residues. Trimming at V came to 3 bases and at J to 5 bases, leaving 8 bases not matched to a gene. CDR3 coding DNA: TGTGCCAGCTCACCCAATCCGGGACAGGGGGCAGACGAGCAGTACTTC. Translated, it gives CASSPNPGQGADEQYF.

This sequence joins TRBV6-5 and TRBJ1-4; 9 bases match TRBD1. The CDR3 is 15 residues long. Unmatched junction bases numbered 9, after V lost 5 bases and J lost 8 bases. CDR1 and CDR2 (germline): MNHEY, SVGAGI. The CDR3 reads CASSHSTGGWEKLFF. The CDR3 coding sequence is TGTGCCAGCAGTCATTCGACAGGGGGGTGGGAAAAACTGTTTTTT.

The chain employs TRBV2 and TRBJ2-1; 9 bases line up with TRBD2. Losses at the gene ends were 8 bases for V and 9 bases for J; bases not matched to a gene: 8. Germline CDR1 and CDR2: SNHLY and FYNNEI. The CDR3 spans 13 residues. The CDR3 DNA reads TGTGCCAGCTGCCGGACTAGCGAGACTGAGCAGTTCTTC. It codes for CASCRTSETEQFF. Based on the CDR3 plus reference TRBV2 and TRBJ2-1, the full variable domain is EPEVTQTPSHQVTQMGQEVILRCVPISNHLYFYWYRQILGQKVEFLVSFYNNEISEKSEIFDDQFSVERPDGSNFTLKIRSTKLEDSAMYFCASCRTSETEQFFGPGTRLTVL.

The chain carries TRBV28 and TRBJ1-1, with D perhaps matching TRBD1 (5 bases). CDR3 size: 16 residues. Trimming took 8 bases from V and 1 from J, leaving 20 bases between them. Germline lookup yields CDR1 MDHEN and CDR2 SYDVKM. The CDR3 nucleotides read TGTGCCAGCTACGGGGGGGAGCAGAGTAAGAACACTGAAGCTTTCTTT. Protein product: CASYGGEQSKNTEAFF.

This rearrangement joins TRBV5-4 to TRBJ1-2; maybe TRBD1 (6 bases). V was shortened by 6 bases and J by 8 bases, with 23 bases between the two germline ends. The CDR3 is 15 residues long. Germline CDR1 is SGHNT and CDR2 is YYREEE (reference sequence). The CDR3 spells CASTQGARGSGGYTF. For the CDR3, the DNA is TGTGCCAGCACCCAAGGAGCCAGGGGATCGGGGGGCTACACCTTC.

J is TRBJ1-6 and V is TRBV9; D not resolved. The CDR3 sequence is 13 residues long. In germline, CDR1 is SGDLS, CDR2 YYNGEE. V lost 1 base to trimming and J lost 5 bases, with 4 bases between them. The CDR3 sequence: CASSVQDNSPLHF. In DNA, the CDR3 is TGTGCCAGCAGCGTACAGGATAATTCACCCCTCCACTTT.

The chain combines TRBV6-2 or TRBV6-3 with TRBJ2-7; 9 bases align to TRBD2. Germline V CDR1 and CDR2: MNHEY, SVGEGT. With 2 bases clipped from V and 4 bases from J, the junction kept 21 bases outside the gene matches. The CDR3 extends over 20 amino acids. The CDR3 DNA follows: TGTGCCAGCAGTTACCCCGGAAGGCGGGAGGGCCGAGATGTCGGTTACGAGCAGTACTTC. Translation: CASSYPGRREGRDVGYEQYF.

The chain combines TRBV5-1 with TRBJ1-6, with no clear D. This CDR3 region has 15 residues. V was trimmed by 4 bases and J by 8 bases, leaving 16 bases between them. CDR1 and CDR2 (germline): SGHRS, YFSETQ. The CDR3 bases are TGCGCCAGCAGCCCAACCGTTGGCTCCGATTCACCCCTCCACTTT. Translation gives CASSPTVGSDSPLHF.

The rearrangement uses TRBV7-3 and TRBJ2-7; D is perhaps TRBD2 (5 bases). CDR1 SGHTA and CDR2 FQGTGA come from the germline V gene. The CDR3 contains 14 residues. Deletions cut 1 base from V and 5 bases from J, with 12 bases between. The CDR3 is CASSLRGPGDEQYF. The CDR3 nucleotides read TGTGCCAGCAGCTTAAGAGGCCCCGGGGACGAGCAGTACTTC.

There are a few counts of this clone. The CDR3 region is CASSQIGADYGYTF. CDR3 coding DNA: TGTGCCAGCAGCCAGATAGGGGCGGACTATGGCTACACCTTC. The chain has TRBV5-4 and TRBJ1-2; D is possibly TRBD1 (5 bases). In germline, CDR1 is SGHNT, CDR2 YYREEE (reference sequence). The CDR3 is 14 amino acids. V dropped 4 bases and J dropped 3 bases, with 13 bases sitting between them.

The sample holds a few counts of this clone. The rearrangement uses TRBV12-5 and TRBJ1-5, with D tentatively TRBD1 (5 bases). CDR3 length equals 15 residues. V was cut by 1 base and J by 5 bases, with 12 bases left in between. Germline CDR1 is LGHNT and CDR2 is FRNRAP. The CDR3 nucleotides read TGTGCTAGTGGTTTGGCGAAGGGGTCTGATCAGCCCCAGCATTTT. Amino acid sequence: CASGLAKGSDQPQHF.

The chain couples TRBV11-2 to TRBJ2-7, with 7 nucleotides matching TRBD2. CDR3 length: 15 amino acids. The V and J ends lost 9 bases and 1 base, in that order; junction bases with no gene match: 12. CDR1 SGHAT and CDR2 FQNNGV come from the germline V gene. The CDR3 DNA is TGTGCCAGTACGACGGGGCTAGCGGAGTCCTACGAGCAGTACTTC. Its protein is CASTTGLAESYEQYF.

Note on this clone: The junction does not match germline at one end; this may be a read error. The V and J genes are TRBV5-1 and TRBJ2-1; the match to TRBD2 covers 7 bases. The CDR3 extends over 15 amino acids. Germline CDR1 reads SGHRS; CDR2 reads YFSETQ. The CDR3 coding sequence is TGCGCCAGCAGCTCCGAGCGGGGATCGTACAGTGAGCAGTTCTTC. Translated, it gives CASSSERGSYSEQFF.

This clone appeared a single time. J is TRBJ1-3 and V is TRBV10-2; D not certain. This CDR3 contains 14 residues. V was pared by 6 bases and J by 4 bases, with 13 bases between. The germline gives CDR1 WSHSY, CDR2 SAAADI. The CDR3: CASRRELGGNTIYF. CDR3 DNA sequence: TGCGCCAGCAGGAGGGAGTTAGGGGGAAACACCATATATTTT.

This clone occurred once. The rearrangement uses TRBV19 and TRBJ2-7; weak D call: TRBD1 (6 bases). The germline CDR1 and CDR2 sequences are LNHDA and SQIVND (reference sequence). Trimming left V 6 bases short and J 3 bases short, with 15 bases between. This CDR3 spans 14 amino acids. CDR3 protein: CASSLAGAFYEQYF. Here the CDR3 DNA reads TGTGCCAGTAGCTTGGCAGGGGCTTTCTACGAGCAGTACTTC.